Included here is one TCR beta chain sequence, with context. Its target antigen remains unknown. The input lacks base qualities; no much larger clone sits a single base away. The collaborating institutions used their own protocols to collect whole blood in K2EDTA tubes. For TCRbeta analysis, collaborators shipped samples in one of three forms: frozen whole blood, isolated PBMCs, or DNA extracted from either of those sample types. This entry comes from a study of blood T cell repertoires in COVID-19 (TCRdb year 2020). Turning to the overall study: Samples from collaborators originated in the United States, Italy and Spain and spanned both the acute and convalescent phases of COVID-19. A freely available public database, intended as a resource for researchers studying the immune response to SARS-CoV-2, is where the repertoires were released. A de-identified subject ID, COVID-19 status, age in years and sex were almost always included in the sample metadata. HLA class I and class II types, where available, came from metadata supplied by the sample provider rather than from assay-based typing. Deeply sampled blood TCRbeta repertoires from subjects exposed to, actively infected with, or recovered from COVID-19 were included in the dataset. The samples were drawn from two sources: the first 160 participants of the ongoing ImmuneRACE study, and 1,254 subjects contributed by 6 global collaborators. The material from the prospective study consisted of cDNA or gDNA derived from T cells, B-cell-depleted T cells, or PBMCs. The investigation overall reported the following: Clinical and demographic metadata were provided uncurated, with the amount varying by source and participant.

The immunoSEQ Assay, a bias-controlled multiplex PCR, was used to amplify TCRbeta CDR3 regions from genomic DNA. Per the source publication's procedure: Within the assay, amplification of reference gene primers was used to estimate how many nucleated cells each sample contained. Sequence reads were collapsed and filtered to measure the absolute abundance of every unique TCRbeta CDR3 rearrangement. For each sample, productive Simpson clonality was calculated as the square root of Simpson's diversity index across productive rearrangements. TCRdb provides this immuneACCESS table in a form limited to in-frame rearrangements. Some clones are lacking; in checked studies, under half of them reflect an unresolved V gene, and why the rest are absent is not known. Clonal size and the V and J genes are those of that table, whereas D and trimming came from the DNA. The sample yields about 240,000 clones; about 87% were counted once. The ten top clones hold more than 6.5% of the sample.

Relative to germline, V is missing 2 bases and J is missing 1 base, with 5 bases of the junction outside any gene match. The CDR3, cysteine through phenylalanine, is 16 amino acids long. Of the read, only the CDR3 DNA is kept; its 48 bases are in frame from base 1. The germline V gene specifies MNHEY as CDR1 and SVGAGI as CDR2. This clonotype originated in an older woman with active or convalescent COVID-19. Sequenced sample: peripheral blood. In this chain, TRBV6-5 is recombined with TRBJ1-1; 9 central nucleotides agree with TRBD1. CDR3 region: CASSYRVGQGNTEAFF. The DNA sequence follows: TGTGCCAGCAGTTACAGGGTGGGACAGGGGAACACTGAAGCTTTCTTT.